The rows below give T cell receptor beta chains drawn from one sample of a study of OX40 agonist ivuxolimab in advanced cancers. The table came from immunoSEQ multiplex PCR; TCRdb's copy has only in-frame clones and leaves some out. The sample holds some 99,000 clones, around 94% seen once. The specimen was CD4+ or CD8+ T cells sorted from blood, collected in a trial of the OX40 agonist ivuxolimab. These receptors came from an adult with an advanced solid tumor such as melanoma, head and neck, liver or kidney cancer. Each CDR3 is given without its conserved first and last residue.

TRBJ2-2 TRBV2 ASTAGRGTGELF
TRBJ1-5 TRBV29-1 SVRQGDQPQH
TRBJ2-6 TRBV4-3 ASSPIEANVLT
TRBJ1-6 TRBV6-5 ASKQGSYNSPLH
TRBJ2-7 TRBV7-2 ASSAGTTPLRGQY
TRBJ2-1 TRBV15 ATSRDPAGALREQF
TRBJ1-1 TRBV9 ASSVSGTGVTEAF
TRBJ2-3 TRBV11-2 ASSNEGARADTQY
TRBJ2-7 TRBV6-5 ASSEEQTYEQY
TRBJ1-1 TRBV9 ASSGSGTDYTEAF
TRBJ1-5 TRBV19 ASSIIEGRYQPQH
TRBJ2-7 TRBV27 ASSFGLAGVYEQY
TRBJ2-5 TRBV7-6 ASSPFDSPSKTQY
TRBJ1-1 TRBV19 ASNGIRGPRAF
TRBJ2-1 TRBV4-1 ASSQTPTSGGAAYNEQF
TRBJ1-2 TRBV19 ASSIEVPRVGGYT
TRBJ2-7 TRBV5-5 ASSLEGQGEQY
TRBJ2-7 TRBV7-9 ASSFPGLAGEEY
TRBJ2-3 TRBV7-2 ASSPQGGSFTDTQY
TRBJ1-1 TRBV7-2 ASSLRQYLPAF
TRBJ2-1 TRBV6-1 ASSRDRETNNEQF
TRBJ1-1 TRBV7-2 ASSARRKEGLGTEAF
TRBJ1-1 TRBV5-1 ASSLNQAVNTEAF
TRBJ2-7 TRBV6-4 ASSPERESYEQY
TRBJ1-5 TRBV19 ASRPLTGSGQPQH
TRBJ2-7 TRBV5-1 ASSFDMYEQY
TRBJ2-7 TRBV5-1 AKTGHWSYEQY
TRBJ2-1 TRBV4-3 ASSRGDRGGVVNEQF
TRBJ2-7 TRBV30 AWSSPYEQY
TRBJ1-2 TRBV28 ASLGRDYGYT
TRBJ1-1 TRBV10-1 ASSDQPNTEAF
TRBJ2-5 TRBV2 ASSWTGQETQY
TRBJ1-1 TRBV5-5 ASSSQSFTETEAF
TRBJ1-2 TRBV19 ASSIGGRSYGYT
TRBJ1-6 TRBV28 AGTRGNSPLH
TRBJ1-5 TRBV19 ASSIDKSQPQH
TRBJ1-1 TRBV5-1 ASSLGQGRSGTEAF
TRBJ1-1 TRBV14 ASSQDAQNTEAF
TRBJ2-3 TRBV9 ASSVDTYTDTQY
TRBJ2-5 TRBV19 ASSIGGSPSGETQY
TRBJ1-1 TRBV27 ASSFRGLGTEAF
TRBJ1-1 TRBV30 AWSVGANTEAF
TRBJ2-7 TRBV6-1 ASSEGVGLEQY
TRBJ1-3 TRBV2 ASSERTSGNTIY
TRBJ1-2 TRBV7-2 ASSLVGVRGHYGYT
TRBJ2-1 TRBV27 ASSLYQRGEQF
TRBJ2-7 TRBV5-1 ASSIASGRAAEQY
TRBJ2-5 TRBV18 ASSPNEELAGVGD
TRBJ1-6 TRBV7-9 ASSLGDSINSPLH
TRBJ2-2 TRBV27 ASSFRGNTGELF
TRBJ1-2 TRBV11-2 ASSSRTGSGYT
TRBJ1-5 TRBV29-1 SVGGGSNQPQH
TRBJ1-2 TRBV2 ASSSRTGVYGYT
TRBJ1-5 TRBV2 ASSGVGTGNQPQH
TRBJ1-1 TRBV5-1 ASSFERNKAF
TRBJ1-6 TRBV11-3 ASSLRTGNSPLH